Listed below are T cell receptor beta chains from one sample, sequenced in a study of blood T cell repertoires in COVID-19. Assay used: immunoSEQ multiplex PCR; TCRdb lists only in-frame clones, some missing. The sample carries about 160,000 clones, approximately 80% recorded once. The sample was peripheral blood. The receptor source for this set is an elderly woman with acute or convalescent COVID-19. Each CDR3 is given with its conserved first and last residue. The D gene is left open where the match is weak. Rows may omit the clone size; those that give it use once, few, many or a size class.

TRBD1	TRBV19	TRBJ1-1	.	CASSPGQGDLGNTEAFF	TGTGCCAGTAGTCCCGGACAGGGGGATCTGGGGAACACTGAAGCTTTCTTT
TRBD2	TRBV11-3	TRBJ2-3	.	CASSPGTSGYTDTQYF	TGTGCCAGCAGCCCAGGGACTAGCGGATACACAGATACGCAGTATTTT
.	TRBV19	TRBJ1-1	.	CASRLQGSTEAFF	TGTGCCAGTAGACTCCAGGGGAGCACTGAAGCTTTCTTT
.	TRBV5-1	TRBJ1-3	.	CASSRGSGNTIYF	TGCGCCAGCAGCAGGGGCTCTGGAAACACCATATATTTT
.	TRBV30	TRBJ2-7	.	CAWSGIGTGEQYF	TGTGCCTGGAGTGGAATAGGGACTGGGGAGCAGTACTTC
TRBD2	TRBV2	TRBJ2-6	.	CASIRAGGGAGANVLTF	TGTGCCAGCATTCGCGCCGGGGGGGGCGCTGGGGCCAACGTCCTGACTTTC
.	TRBV3-1/TRBV3-2	TRBJ1-2	.	CASSQVGGGGYSQDGYTF	TGTGCCAGCAGCCAAGTCGGGGGGGGAGGGTACTCGCAGGATGGCTACACCTTC
.	TRBV6-5	TRBJ1-3	.	CASTRGTGNTIYF	TGTGCCAGCACCCGGGGGACTGGAAACACCATATATTTT
.	TRBV7-6	TRBJ2-2	.	CASSLPPRDSRNTGELFF	TGTGCCAGCAGCTTACCCCCGCGGGACAGCCGGAACACCGGGGAGCTGTTTTTT
TRBD1	TRBV11-1	TRBJ1-1	.	CASSLDRGTEAFF	TGTGCCAGCAGCTTAGACAGGGGTACTGAAGCTTTCTTT
TRBD1	TRBV12-5	TRBJ1-5	.	CASGLVTGQGDQPQHF	TGTGCTAGTGGTTTGGTAACGGGACAGGGAGATCAGCCCCAGCATTTT
TRBD1	TRBV7-9	TRBJ1-3	.	CASSPVRQGGNTIYF	TGTGCCAGCAGCCCCGTGAGACAGGGTGGAAACACCATATATTTT
.	TRBV5-1	TRBJ1-3	.	CASSTGGGSGNTIYF	TGCGCCAGCAGCACCGGCGGGGGGTCTGGAAACACCATATATTTT
.	TRBV11-2	TRBJ2-2	few	CASSNIPSWGEENTGELFF	TGTGCCAGCAGCAATATCCCTAGCTGGGGGGAGGAGAACACCGGGGAGCTGTTTTTT
.	TRBV7-9	TRBJ2-1	.	CASSRTEGSYNEQFF	TGTGCCAGCAGCCGGACTGAAGGTTCCTACAATGAGCAGTTCTTC
TRBD2	TRBV30	TRBJ2-5	.	CAWSLGGDGKTQYF	TGTGCCTGGAGTTTGGGGGGGGATGGGAAGACCCAGTACTTC
.	TRBV7-9	TRBJ2-2	.	CASSLAPRPRNTGELFF	TGTGCCAGCAGCTTAGCCCCCAGGCCGAGGAACACCGGGGAGCTGTTTTTT
.	TRBV24-1	TRBJ2-2	.	CATSDSRGNTGELFF	TGTGCCACCAGTGACTCGCGGGGAAACACCGGGGAGCTGTTTTTT
.	TRBV6-1	TRBJ1-4	.	CASSEAQRGAEKLFF	TGTGCCAGCAGTGAAGCGCAACGGGGGGCTGAAAAACTGTTTTTT
.	TRBV3-1/TRBV3-2	TRBJ2-1	many	CASSQESRANNEQFF	TGTGCCAGCAGCCAAGAATCGCGGGCTAACAATGAGCAGTTCTTC
TRBD1	TRBV19	TRBJ2-5	.	CASRPGQNEETQYF	TGTGCCAGTAGGCCGGGACAGAACGAAGAGACCCAGTACTTC
TRBD1	TRBV6-5	TRBJ1-5	.	CASSTGGTSNQPQHF	TGTGCCAGCAGCACAGGGGGCACGAGCAATCAGCCCCAGCATTTT
TRBD1	TRBV5-4	TRBJ2-5	.	CASSWEGQGETQYF	TGTGCCAGCAGCTGGGAGGGACAGGGGGAGACCCAGTACTTC
.	TRBV7-3	TRBJ1-6	few	CASSRTAGNSPLHF	TGTGCCAGCAGCCGGACAGCGGGGAATTCACCCCTCCACTTT
.	TRBV30	TRBJ1-4	.	CAWTPATNEKLFF	TGTGCCTGGACCCCTGCAACTAATGAAAAACTGTTTTTT
.	TRBV30	TRBJ1-1	.	CAWSAVYTEAFF	TGTGCCTGGAGTGCAGTTTACACTGAAGCTTTCTTT
.	TRBV9	TRBJ2-2	once	CASSNGGPTGELFF	TGTGCCAGCAGCAACGGGGGGCCAACCGGGGAGCTGTTTTTT
.	TRBV29-1	TRBJ2-7	.	CSVEEAGEQYF	TGCAGCGTTGAAGAAGCGGGCGAGCAGTACTTC
TRBD2	TRBV6-1	TRBJ2-7	once	CASSVSPPSGSMNEQYF	TGTGCCAGCAGTGTGTCCCCCCCTAGCGGGAGTATGAACGAGCAGTACTTC
.	TRBV21-1	TRBJ1-2	.	CASSKRPRGSDDYTF	TGTGCCAGCAGCAAAAGGCCCAGGGGGTCGGATGACTACACCTTC
TRBD1	TRBV29-1	TRBJ1-1	.	CSVGDRSNTEAFF	TGCAGCGTTGGGGACAGGTCGAACACTGAAGCTTTCTTT
.	TRBV10-3	TRBJ2-3	.	CAISDPTGRTTDTQYF	TGTGCCATCAGTGACCCCACAGGGCGTACCACAGATACGCAGTATTTT
.	TRBV1	TRBJ1-3	few	CTSSVTGPSGNTIYF	TGCACCAGCAGTGTCACAGGGCCCTCTGGAAACACCATATATTTT